Sequencing of this T cell receptor (beta chain) was carried out in a study of cytomegalovirus exposure and HLA in healthy donors. Both 60 Vbeta primers and 13 Jbeta primers went into the PCR. This table comes from immunoSEQ multiplex PCR, and its TCRdb copy is limited to in-frame clones, with some not included. The sample holds approximately 190,000 clones, 83% seen once. Germline V gives CDR1 SGHRS, CDR2 YFSETQ. Trimming shortened V by 7 bases and J by 6 bases, and 14 bases separated the two germline ends. The CDR3 runs 13 residues. J is TRBJ2-1 and V is TRBV5-1; TRBD2 is a possible D gene (6 bases). This clonotype originated in a man between 35 and 55 years old in good health and CMV-seropositive. The sequenced material came from PBMCs. The CDR3 protein is CASGKRVLNEQFF. CDR3 coding DNA: TGCGCCAGCGGCAAGCGGGTCCTCAATGAGCAGTTCTTC.